This T cell receptor (beta chain) was sequenced during a study of blood T cells in healthy people across ages. At the level of the study: Through template switching, about one barcoded beta molecule was captured per two T cells, as measured in model experiments. Study results and caveats: The fall in TCR beta diversity per million T cells was roughly linear with age.

Sample donors were healthy Caucasian individuals that came from Russia, aged 6 to 90. Each donor supplied ten milliliters of peripheral blood. Note on this clonotype: Its specificity is unknown.

Germline V gene data show CDR1 as SEHNR and CDR2 as FQNEAQ (reference sequence). V shed 1 base and J 2 bases; nucleotides not matched to a gene: 14. The CDR3 length is 18 residues. Sample-barcoded 5' priming and a J-beta primer mix drove a second PCR of about 7 to 11 cycles. One entry per CDR3 protein, called by TCRdb with MiXCR from the 5' RACE reads. The repertoire consists of 800,000 or so distinct CDR3 sequences, with 20% to 25% occurring once and the leading ten covering approximately 4%. This sample also belongs to another study, concerning T cells of mothers and their children.

Sequenced material: blood. This TCR came from a boy younger than 18 in good health. The chain uses TRBV7-9 and TRBJ2-7; 7 bases are a match to TRBD1. CDR3 residues: CASSLVGRTGISTYEQYF. The CDR3 DNA follows: TGTGCCAGCAGCTTAGTTGGCCGGACAGGAATATCTACCTACGAGCAGTACTTC.